These T cell receptor beta chains were read from a single sample in a study of cytomegalovirus exposure and HLA in healthy donors. TCRdb keeps only in-frame clones here, not all; method: immunoSEQ multiplex PCR. This sample carries approximately 170,000 clones, approximately 80% of them seen once, and the ten largest clones take less than 3%. Sequences were obtained from PBMCs. The source of these receptors is a male donor in good health and CMV-seronegative. CDR3s include the opening cysteine and the closing phenylalanine or tryptophan. Fields, in order: CDR3 length, J gene, D gene, V gene, clone size, CDR3 DNA, CDR3 protein. The D gene is left open where the match is weak. Rows may omit the clone size; those that give it use once, few, many or a size class.

CDR3 length: 15; J gene: TRBJ2-7; D gene: TRBD1; V gene: TRBV5-1; clone size: .; CDR3 DNA: TGCGCCAGCAGCCCCCGGGACAGGGGAAACTACGAGCAGTACTTC; CDR3 protein: CASSPRDRGNYEQYF
CDR3 length: 13; J gene: TRBJ2-7; D gene: TRBD1; V gene: TRBV5-1; clone size: .; CDR3 DNA: TGCGCCAGCAGCGCGGGACAGGGGTACGAGCAGTACTTC; CDR3 protein: CASSAGQGYEQYF
CDR3 length: 14; J gene: TRBJ1-1; D gene: .; V gene: TRBV2; clone size: .; CDR3 DNA: TGTGCCAGCATGCAGGGGCGGATGAACACTGAAGCTTTCTTT; CDR3 protein: CASMQGRMNTEAFF
CDR3 length: 15; J gene: TRBJ2-7; D gene: TRBD1; V gene: TRBV7-9; clone size: .; CDR3 DNA: TGTGCCAGCAGCTCGGGGGGACAGGGACCCTCCGAGCAGTACTTC; CDR3 protein: CASSSGGQGPSEQYF
CDR3 length: 15; J gene: TRBJ1-5; D gene: TRBD1; V gene: TRBV27; clone size: .; CDR3 DNA: TGTGCCAGCAGTACCGGGACAGGGAACAATCAGCCCCAGCATTTT; CDR3 protein: CASSTGTGNNQPQHF
CDR3 length: 16; J gene: TRBJ2-1; D gene: TRBD2; V gene: TRBV4-3; clone size: .; CDR3 DNA: TGCGCCAGCAGCCAAGATCTAGCGGGAGGGCCCTATGAGCAGTTCTTC; CDR3 protein: CASSQDLAGGPYEQFF
CDR3 length: 14; J gene: TRBJ2-1; D gene: TRBD1; V gene: TRBV7-9; clone size: .; CDR3 DNA: TGTGCCAGCAGCCCTGACAGGGGGTTCAATGAGCAGTTCTTC; CDR3 protein: CASSPDRGFNEQFF
CDR3 length: 16; J gene: TRBJ2-5; D gene: TRBD2; V gene: TRBV7-7; clone size: .; CDR3 DNA: TGTGCTAGCAGCTCGGGACTAGCGGGGAAACAAGAGACCCAGTACTTC; CDR3 protein: CASSSGLAGKQETQYF
CDR3 length: 15; J gene: TRBJ2-1; D gene: .; V gene: TRBV19; clone size: .; CDR3 DNA: TGTGCCAGCGCCTGGGGAGAAGGAGCCTACAATGAGCAGTTCTTC; CDR3 protein: CASAWGEGAYNEQFF
CDR3 length: 14; J gene: TRBJ2-5; D gene: .; V gene: TRBV5-1; clone size: .; CDR3 DNA: TGCGCCAGCAGCTTGGGAACGGGACAAGAGACCCAGTACTTC; CDR3 protein: CASSLGTGQETQYF
CDR3 length: 16; J gene: TRBJ1-1; D gene: .; V gene: TRBV7-9; clone size: .; CDR3 DNA: TGTGCCAGCAGCTTGGGGCAGGGCGCTCCTTCCACTGAAGCTTTCTTT; CDR3 protein: CASSLGQGAPSTEAFF
CDR3 length: 15; J gene: TRBJ2-3; D gene: TRBD2; V gene: TRBV19; clone size: once; CDR3 DNA: TGTGCCAGTAGTACCCCGGGGGGTCCCACAGATACGCAGTATTTT; CDR3 protein: CASSTPGGPTDTQYF
CDR3 length: 17; J gene: TRBJ2-1; D gene: TRBD2; V gene: TRBV7-9; clone size: .; CDR3 DNA: TGTGCCAGCAGCCCCCGTTCGACTAGCGGACTCTACAATGAGCAGTTCTTC; CDR3 protein: CASSPRSTSGLYNEQFF
CDR3 length: 15; J gene: TRBJ1-1; D gene: .; V gene: TRBV6-5; clone size: few; CDR3 DNA: TGTGCCAGCAGTTTTCGTCCGAGAGGGAACACTGAAGCTTTCTTT; CDR3 protein: CASSFRPRGNTEAFF
CDR3 length: 11; J gene: TRBJ2-7; D gene: .; V gene: TRBV6-5; clone size: .; CDR3 DNA: TGTGCCAGCAGTAATAGCAACGAGCAGTACTTC; CDR3 protein: CASSNSNEQYF
CDR3 length: 13; J gene: TRBJ2-5; D gene: .; V gene: TRBV10-3; clone size: .; CDR3 DNA: TGTGCCATCAGGACAGGATTCCAAGAGACCCAGTACTTC; CDR3 protein: CAIRTGFQETQYF
CDR3 length: 16; J gene: TRBJ2-7; D gene: TRBD2; V gene: TRBV5-4; clone size: .; CDR3 DNA: TGTGCCAGCAGCCAAGGACTAGCGGGAGTTGGGTACGAGCAGTACTTC; CDR3 protein: CASSQGLAGVGYEQYF
CDR3 length: 12; J gene: TRBJ2-7; D gene: .; V gene: TRBV21-1; clone size: .; CDR3 DNA: TGTGCCAGCAGGGGGCAAACCTACGAGCAGTACTTC; CDR3 protein: CASRGQTYEQYF
CDR3 length: 14; J gene: TRBJ1-1; D gene: TRBD1; V gene: TRBV28; clone size: .; CDR3 DNA: TGTGCCAGCAGCCCGGGACAGGGGGTCGGTGAAGCTTTCTTT; CDR3 protein: CASSPGQGVGEAFF
CDR3 length: 13; J gene: TRBJ2-2; D gene: TRBD2; V gene: TRBV6-5; clone size: .; CDR3 DNA: TGTGCCAGCACGGGGGGGCTTAACGGGGAGCTGTTTTTT; CDR3 protein: CASTGGLNGELFF
CDR3 length: 15; J gene: TRBJ1-2; D gene: TRBD1; V gene: TRBV4-1; clone size: few; CDR3 DNA: TGCGCCAGCAGCCATGGACAGGGCGGTCCCTATGGCTACACCTTC; CDR3 protein: CASSHGQGGPYGYTF
CDR3 length: 14; J gene: TRBJ2-7; D gene: .; V gene: TRBV15; clone size: .; CDR3 DNA: TGTGCCACCAGCAGAGACGGGGAAATGGGCGAGCAGTACTTC; CDR3 protein: CATSRDGEMGEQYF
CDR3 length: 13; J gene: TRBJ2-2; D gene: TRBD1; V gene: TRBV19; clone size: .; CDR3 DNA: TGTGCCGTACGGACAGGGTACACCGGGGAGCTGTTTTTT; CDR3 protein: CAVRTGYTGELFF
CDR3 length: 15; J gene: TRBJ2-3; D gene: TRBD2; V gene: TRBV5-1; clone size: .; CDR3 DNA: TGCGCCAGCAGCTTGTCGGCGGGGGGAGCTGATACGCAGTATTTT; CDR3 protein: CASSLSAGGADTQYF
CDR3 length: 16; J gene: TRBJ2-1; D gene: .; V gene: TRBV29-1; clone size: .; CDR3 DNA: TGCAGCGTTGAAGACACCGGGACACAAGCTTACAATGAGCAGTTCTTC; CDR3 protein: CSVEDTGTQAYNEQFF
CDR3 length: 15; J gene: TRBJ2-7; D gene: .; V gene: TRBV18; clone size: .; CDR3 DNA: TGTGCCAGCTCACCACCGTCCAGGCCCTCCTACGAGCAGTACTTC; CDR3 protein: CASSPPSRPSYEQYF
CDR3 length: 16; J gene: TRBJ1-5; D gene: .; V gene: TRBV12-1; clone size: .; CDR3 DNA: TGTGCCAGCGGACAGGGGATGCAACATAGCAATCAGCCCCAGCATTTT; CDR3 protein: CASGQGMQHSNQPQHF
CDR3 length: 16; J gene: TRBJ2-3; D gene: TRBD1; V gene: TRBV11-3; clone size: .; CDR3 DNA: TGTGCCAGCAGCTTAGATGGGGACAGGGGGACAGATACGCAGTATTTT; CDR3 protein: CASSLDGDRGTDTQYF
CDR3 length: 14; J gene: TRBJ2-7; D gene: TRBD2; V gene: TRBV27; clone size: .; CDR3 DNA: TGTGCCAGCAGTTTAGGAAGCGGGAGATACGAGCAGTACTTC; CDR3 protein: CASSLGSGRYEQYF
CDR3 length: 15; J gene: TRBJ2-7; D gene: TRBD1; V gene: TRBV6-5; clone size: .; CDR3 DNA: TGTGCCAGCAGTGTTATCCGGGACAGCTCCTACGAGCAGTACTTC; CDR3 protein: CASSVIRDSSYEQYF
CDR3 length: 17; J gene: TRBJ1-2; D gene: TRBD1; V gene: TRBV27; clone size: .; CDR3 DNA: TGTGCCAGCATGCAGTTGGGACAGTTGTTGAGAAGGGATGGCTACACCTTC; CDR3 protein: CASMQLGQLLRRDGYTF
CDR3 length: 18; J gene: TRBJ2-7; D gene: .; V gene: TRBV21-1; clone size: .; CDR3 DNA: TGTGCCAGCAGCAAAGCGATGTGGTCACGGCAGGGGGCGGACGAGCAGTACTTC; CDR3 protein: CASSKAMWSRQGADEQYF
CDR3 length: 15; J gene: TRBJ2-3; D gene: TRBD2; V gene: TRBV27; clone size: .; CDR3 DNA: TGTGCCAGCAGTTTATCGAGCCTAGCGGGGGGTACGCAGTATTTT; CDR3 protein: CASSLSSLAGGTQYF
CDR3 length: 14; J gene: TRBJ1-2; D gene: .; V gene: TRBV11-2; clone size: .; CDR3 DNA: TGTGCCAGCAGCATCAGGGGCTTTAACTATGGCTACACCTTC; CDR3 protein: CASSIRGFNYGYTF
CDR3 length: 15; J gene: TRBJ2-7; D gene: .; V gene: TRBV10-3; clone size: .; CDR3 DNA: TGTGCCATCAGTGGTCAACTAGGTGGCATATACGAGCAGTACTTC; CDR3 protein: CAISGQLGGIYEQYF
CDR3 length: 16; J gene: TRBJ2-7; D gene: .; V gene: TRBV14; clone size: few; CDR3 DNA: TGTGCCAGCAGCCAAGGTGAGAAACTACCGACCTACGAGCAGTACTTC; CDR3 protein: CASSQGEKLPTYEQYF
CDR3 length: 16; J gene: TRBJ1-2; D gene: TRBD1; V gene: TRBV28; clone size: .; CDR3 DNA: TGTGCCAGCAGTTTCCCAGGGCAGGGGGCTAACTATGGCTACACCTTC; CDR3 protein: CASSFPGQGANYGYTF
CDR3 length: 13; J gene: TRBJ2-4; D gene: .; V gene: TRBV28; clone size: .; CDR3 DNA: TGTGCCAGCAGTTTAAACCAGGGCCTCATTCAGTACTTC; CDR3 protein: CASSLNQGLIQYF
CDR3 length: 14; J gene: TRBJ1-1; D gene: TRBD1; V gene: TRBV28; clone size: .; CDR3 DNA: TGTGCCAGCAGTTTGGCAGGGGGGAACACTGAAGCTTTCTTT; CDR3 protein: CASSLAGGNTEAFF
CDR3 length: 15; J gene: TRBJ2-7; D gene: TRBD2; V gene: TRBV5-4; clone size: .; CDR3 DNA: TGTGCCAGCAGCCCAAGCAGCGGGGGCCCCTACGAGCAGTACTTC; CDR3 protein: CASSPSSGGPYEQYF
CDR3 length: 13; J gene: TRBJ2-7; D gene: .; V gene: TRBV5-1; clone size: .; CDR3 DNA: TGCGCCAGCAGCTTGGACGGTTGGAGGGAGCAGTACTTC; CDR3 protein: CASSLDGWREQYF
CDR3 length: 13; J gene: TRBJ1-2; D gene: .; V gene: TRBV5-6; clone size: .; CDR3 DNA: TGTGCCAGCAGCTCGGTCCCTAACTATGGCTACACCTTC; CDR3 protein: CASSSVPNYGYTF
CDR3 length: 15; J gene: TRBJ2-1; D gene: TRBD2; V gene: TRBV5-1; clone size: .; CDR3 DNA: TGCGCCAGCAGCTTGGGGCCTAGCGGCAACAATGAGCAGTTCTTC; CDR3 protein: CASSLGPSGNNEQFF
CDR3 length: 15; J gene: TRBJ2-5; D gene: .; V gene: TRBV5-4; clone size: once; CDR3 DNA: TGTGCCAGCAGTTCCCCCGGCGGAGTACAAGAGACCCAGTACTTC; CDR3 protein: CASSSPGGVQETQYF
CDR3 length: 14; J gene: TRBJ1-2; D gene: .; V gene: TRBV12-5; clone size: once; CDR3 DNA: TGTGCTAGTGGTCCTGGGACTGATAACTATGGCTACACCTTC; CDR3 protein: CASGPGTDNYGYTF
CDR3 length: 17; J gene: TRBJ1-2; D gene: .; V gene: TRBV29-1; clone size: .; CDR3 DNA: TGCAGCGTTGAAGCTTGGGACATCCTGGGGGCTAACTATGGCTACACCTTC; CDR3 protein: CSVEAWDILGANYGYTF
CDR3 length: 17; J gene: TRBJ1-5; D gene: TRBD1; V gene: TRBV28; clone size: .; CDR3 DNA: TGTGCCAGCAGCTCTGGGGAAGGACAGGGGCTGAATCAGCCCCAGCATTTT; CDR3 protein: CASSSGEGQGLNQPQHF
CDR3 length: 14; J gene: TRBJ2-1; D gene: TRBD2; V gene: TRBV6-5; clone size: once; CDR3 DNA: TGTGCCAGCAGTTATCTACGGACTAGAGAAGAGCAGTTCTTC; CDR3 protein: CASSYLRTREEQFF
CDR3 length: 16; J gene: TRBJ2-1; D gene: TRBD2; V gene: TRBV5-4; clone size: .; CDR3 DNA: TGTGCCAGCAGCTTGCCCACTAGCGGCACCTACAATGAGCAGTTCTTC; CDR3 protein: CASSLPTSGTYNEQFF
CDR3 length: 16; J gene: TRBJ2-7; D gene: TRBD1; V gene: TRBV6-5; clone size: .; CDR3 DNA: TGTGCCAGCAGTTACCGGGGGACAGGAATCTCCTACGAGCAGTACTTC; CDR3 protein: CASSYRGTGISYEQYF
CDR3 length: 13; J gene: TRBJ1-1; D gene: .; V gene: TRBV4-2; clone size: few; CDR3 DNA: TGTGCCAGCAGCCCTCAGCCGGGGACTGAAGCTTTCTTT; CDR3 protein: CASSPQPGTEAFF